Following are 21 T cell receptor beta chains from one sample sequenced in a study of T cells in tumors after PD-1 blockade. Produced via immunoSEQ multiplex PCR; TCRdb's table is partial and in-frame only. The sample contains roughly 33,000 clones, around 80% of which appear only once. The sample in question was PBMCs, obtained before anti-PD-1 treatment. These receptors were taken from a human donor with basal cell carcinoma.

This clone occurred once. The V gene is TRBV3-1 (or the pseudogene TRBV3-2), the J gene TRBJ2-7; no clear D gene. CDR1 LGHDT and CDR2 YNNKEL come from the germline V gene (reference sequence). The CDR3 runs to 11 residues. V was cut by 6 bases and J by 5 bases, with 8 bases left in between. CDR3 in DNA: TGTGCCAGCAGTGTGCTACACGAGCAGTACTTC. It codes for CASSVLHEQYF.

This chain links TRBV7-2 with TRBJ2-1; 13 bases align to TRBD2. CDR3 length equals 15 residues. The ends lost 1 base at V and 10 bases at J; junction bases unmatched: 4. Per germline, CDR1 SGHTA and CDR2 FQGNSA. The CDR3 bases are TGTGCCAGCAGCTTAGGACTAGCGGGAGGCAGGGAGCAGTTCTTC. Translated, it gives CASSLGLAGGREQFF.

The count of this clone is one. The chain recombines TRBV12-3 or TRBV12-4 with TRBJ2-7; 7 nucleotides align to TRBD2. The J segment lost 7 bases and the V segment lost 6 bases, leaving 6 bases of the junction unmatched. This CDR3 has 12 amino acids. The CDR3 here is CASSSGGGEQYF. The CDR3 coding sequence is TGTGCCAGCAGCTCGGGGGGAGGAGAGCAGTACTTC.

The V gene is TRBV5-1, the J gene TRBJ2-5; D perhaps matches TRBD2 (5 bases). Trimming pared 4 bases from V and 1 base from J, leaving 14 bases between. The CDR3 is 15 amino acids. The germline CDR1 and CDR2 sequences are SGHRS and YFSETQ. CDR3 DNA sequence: TGCGCCAGCAGCCGGTTAGCGCCGCCCCAAGAGACCCAGTACTTC. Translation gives CASSRLAPPQETQYF.

Here the CDR3 reads CAISSDRGLDEQYF. The CDR3 bases are TGTGCCATCAGTTCGGACAGGGGGCTCGACGAGCAGTACTTC. V gene TRBV10-3 combines with J gene TRBJ2-7, with 11 bases identical to TRBD1. V lost 5 bases, J lost 5 bases, and 5 bases stayed unmatched. CDR3 size: 14 residues. Germline CDR1 and CDR2: ENHRY and SYGVKD.

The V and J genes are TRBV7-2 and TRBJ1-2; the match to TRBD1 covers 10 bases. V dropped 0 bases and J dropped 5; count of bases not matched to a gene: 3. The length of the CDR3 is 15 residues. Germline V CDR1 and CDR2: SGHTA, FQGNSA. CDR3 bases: TGTGCCAGCAGCTTAGCGGGGACAGGGGCATATGGCTACACCTTC. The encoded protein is CASSLAGTGAYGYTF.

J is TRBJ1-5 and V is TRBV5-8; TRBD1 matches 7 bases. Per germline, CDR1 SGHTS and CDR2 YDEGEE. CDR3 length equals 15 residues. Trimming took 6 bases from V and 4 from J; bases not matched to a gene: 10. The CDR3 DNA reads TGTGCCAGCACCCAGGGGAGGGGGCATAATCAGCCCCAGCATTTT. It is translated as CASTQGRGHNQPQHF.

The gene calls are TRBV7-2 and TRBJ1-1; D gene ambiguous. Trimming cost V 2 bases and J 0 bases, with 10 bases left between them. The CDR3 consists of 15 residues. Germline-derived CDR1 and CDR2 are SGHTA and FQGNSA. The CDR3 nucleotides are TGTGCCAGCAGCTTATACGGGAGTATGAACACTGAAGCTTTCTTT. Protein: CASSLYGSMNTEAFF. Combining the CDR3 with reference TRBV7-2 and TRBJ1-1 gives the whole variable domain GAGVSQSPSNKVTEKGKDVELRCDPISGHTALYWYRQSLGQGLEFLIYFQGNSAPDKSGLPSDRFSAERTGGSVSTLTIQRTQQEDSAVYLCASSLYGSMNTEAFFGQGTRLTVV.

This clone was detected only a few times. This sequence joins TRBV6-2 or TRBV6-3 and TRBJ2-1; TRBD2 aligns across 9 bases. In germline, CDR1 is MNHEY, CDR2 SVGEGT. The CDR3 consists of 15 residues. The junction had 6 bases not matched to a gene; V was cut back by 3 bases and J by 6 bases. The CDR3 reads CASSYGLAGFNEQFF. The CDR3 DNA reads TGTGCCAGCAGTTATGGGCTAGCGGGATTCAATGAGCAGTTCTTC.

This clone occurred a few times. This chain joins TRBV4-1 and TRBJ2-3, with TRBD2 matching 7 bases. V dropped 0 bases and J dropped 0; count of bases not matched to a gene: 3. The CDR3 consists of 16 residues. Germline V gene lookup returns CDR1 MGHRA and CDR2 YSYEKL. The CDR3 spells CASSQDEGGSTDTQYF. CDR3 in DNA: TGCGCCAGCAGCCAAGATGAGGGAGGGAGCACAGATACGCAGTATTTT.

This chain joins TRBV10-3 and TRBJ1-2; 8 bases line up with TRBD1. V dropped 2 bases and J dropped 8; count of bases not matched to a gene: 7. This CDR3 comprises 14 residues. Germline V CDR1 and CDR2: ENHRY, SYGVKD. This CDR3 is CAISEVGDRSGYTF. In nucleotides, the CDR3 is TGTGCCATCAGTGAGGTAGGGGACAGGAGCGGCTACACCTTC.

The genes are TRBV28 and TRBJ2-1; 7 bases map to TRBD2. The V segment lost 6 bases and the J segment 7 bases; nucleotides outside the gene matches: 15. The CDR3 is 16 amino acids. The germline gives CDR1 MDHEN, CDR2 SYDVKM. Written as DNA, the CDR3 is TGTGCCAGCAGCCTCGCGACTAGCCGGACTGAGAATGAGCAGTTCTTC. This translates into CASSLATSRTENEQFF.

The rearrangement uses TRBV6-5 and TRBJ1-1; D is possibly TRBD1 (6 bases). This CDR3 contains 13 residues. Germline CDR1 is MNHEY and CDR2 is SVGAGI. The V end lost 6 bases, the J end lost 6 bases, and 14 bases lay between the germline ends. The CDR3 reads CASRMTQGPEAFF. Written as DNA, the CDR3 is TGTGCCAGCAGGATGACACAGGGACCTGAAGCTTTCTTT.

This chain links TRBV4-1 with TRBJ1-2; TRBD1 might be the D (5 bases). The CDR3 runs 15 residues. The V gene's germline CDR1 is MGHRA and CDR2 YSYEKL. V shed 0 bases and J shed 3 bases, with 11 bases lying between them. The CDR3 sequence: CASSQDRRGYYGYTF. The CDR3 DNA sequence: TGCGCCAGCAGCCAAGATCGGCGGGGGTACTATGGCTACACCTTC.

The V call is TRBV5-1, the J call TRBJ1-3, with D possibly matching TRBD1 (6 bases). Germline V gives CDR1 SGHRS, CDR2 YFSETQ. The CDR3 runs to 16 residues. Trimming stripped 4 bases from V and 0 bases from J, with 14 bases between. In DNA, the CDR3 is TGCGCCAGCAGCGGTTCAGGGGCGAGCTCTGGAAACACCATATATTTT. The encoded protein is CASSGSGASSGNTIYF.

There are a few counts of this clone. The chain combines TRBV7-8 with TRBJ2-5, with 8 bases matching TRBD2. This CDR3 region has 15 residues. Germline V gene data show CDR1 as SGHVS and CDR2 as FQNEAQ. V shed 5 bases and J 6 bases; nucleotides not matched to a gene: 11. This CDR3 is CASSVLSGARQTQYF. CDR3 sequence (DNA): TGTGCCAGCAGCGTCCTTAGCGGGGCAAGGCAGACCCAGTACTTC.

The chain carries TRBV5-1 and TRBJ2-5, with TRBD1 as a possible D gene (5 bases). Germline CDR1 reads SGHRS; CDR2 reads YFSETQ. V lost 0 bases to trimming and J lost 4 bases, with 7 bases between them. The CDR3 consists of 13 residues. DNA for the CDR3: TGCGCCAGCAGCTTGGGGCAGGGAGAGACCCAGTACTTC. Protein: CASSLGQGETQYF.

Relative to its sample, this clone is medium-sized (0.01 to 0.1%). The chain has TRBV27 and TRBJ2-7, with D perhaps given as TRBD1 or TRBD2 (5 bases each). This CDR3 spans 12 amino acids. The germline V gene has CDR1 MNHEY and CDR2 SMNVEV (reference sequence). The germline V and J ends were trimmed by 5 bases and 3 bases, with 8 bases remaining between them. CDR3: CASSGGNYEQYF. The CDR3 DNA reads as TGTGCCAGCAGTGGGGGTAACTACGAGCAGTACTTC.

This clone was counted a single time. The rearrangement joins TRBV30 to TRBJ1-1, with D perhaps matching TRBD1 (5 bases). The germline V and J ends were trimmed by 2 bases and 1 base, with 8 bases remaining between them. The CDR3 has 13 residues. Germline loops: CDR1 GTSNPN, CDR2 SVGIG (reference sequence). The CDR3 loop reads CAWSPRANTEAFF. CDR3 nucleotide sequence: TGTGCCTGGAGTCCCAGGGCGAACACTGAAGCTTTCTTT.

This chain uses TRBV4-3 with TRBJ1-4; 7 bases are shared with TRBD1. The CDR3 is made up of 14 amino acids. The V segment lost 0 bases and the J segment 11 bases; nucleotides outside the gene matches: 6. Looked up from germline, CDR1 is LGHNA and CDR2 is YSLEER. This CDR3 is CASSQDSTGVKLFF. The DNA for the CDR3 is TGCGCCAGCAGCCAAGATTCCACAGGGGTGAAACTGTTTTTT.

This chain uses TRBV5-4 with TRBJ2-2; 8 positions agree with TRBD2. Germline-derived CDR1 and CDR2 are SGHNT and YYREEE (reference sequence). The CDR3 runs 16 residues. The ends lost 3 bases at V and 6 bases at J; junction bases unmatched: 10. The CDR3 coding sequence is TGTGCCAGCAGCTCGGGAAATCTAGCGGGTGCCGGGGAGCTGTTTTTT. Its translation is CASSSGNLAGAGELFF.